This T cell receptor (beta chain) was captured in a study of long-term antiretroviral therapy in people with HIV. Overall study results and limits: Repertoire dominance by clones expanded before ART was seen at all time points.

With regard to this clone: Its target is unknown.

Investigators performed immunoSEQ version v3.0 at survey level. Sequenced by immunoSEQ multiplex PCR; TCRdb stores in-frame clones only, minus some. This table holds roughly 42,000 clones, roughly 86% found once. V trimming: 5 bases; J trimming: 4 bases; junction bases outside the gene matches: 10. The CDR3 totals 16 residues. Germline V gene lookup returns CDR1 MNHEY and CDR2 SMNVEV (reference sequence). The sequence was obtained from a woman aged 45-65 years with HIV. V gene TRBV27 combines with J gene TRBJ2-1, with 8 bases fitting TRBD1. This material consisted of unsorted PBMCs, taken 0.1 years before starting antiretroviral therapy. For the CDR3, the DNA is TGTGCCAGCAGTCGACAGGGGTGGTACGGGTACAATGAGCAGTTCTTC. Protein: CASSRQGWYGYNEQFF.